This T cell receptor (beta chain) comes out of a study of shared clonotypes between healthy human individuals. Assay used: immunoSEQ multiplex PCR; TCRdb lists only in-frame clones, some missing. The table records around 2,000,000 clones, about 94% of them present only once. Naive CD8 cells lacked CD45RO and underwent positive selection for CCR7, leaving out terminally differentiated effector memory CD45RA+ cells. The CDR3 has 15 amino acids. J lost 6 bases, V lost 6 bases, and 14 bases had no gene match. The germline CDR1 and CDR2 sequences are SEHNR and FQNEAQ (reference sequence). Input material: naive CD8+ T cells sorted from blood. The chain is built from TRBV7-9 and TRBJ2-7; TRBD1 matches 7 bases. This clonotype was obtained from a man between 18 and 29 years old in good health. CDR3 bases: TGTGCCAGCAGTCCCCCCCGGACAGGATTGTTCGAGCAGTACTTC. The encoded protein is CASSPPRTGLFEQYF.